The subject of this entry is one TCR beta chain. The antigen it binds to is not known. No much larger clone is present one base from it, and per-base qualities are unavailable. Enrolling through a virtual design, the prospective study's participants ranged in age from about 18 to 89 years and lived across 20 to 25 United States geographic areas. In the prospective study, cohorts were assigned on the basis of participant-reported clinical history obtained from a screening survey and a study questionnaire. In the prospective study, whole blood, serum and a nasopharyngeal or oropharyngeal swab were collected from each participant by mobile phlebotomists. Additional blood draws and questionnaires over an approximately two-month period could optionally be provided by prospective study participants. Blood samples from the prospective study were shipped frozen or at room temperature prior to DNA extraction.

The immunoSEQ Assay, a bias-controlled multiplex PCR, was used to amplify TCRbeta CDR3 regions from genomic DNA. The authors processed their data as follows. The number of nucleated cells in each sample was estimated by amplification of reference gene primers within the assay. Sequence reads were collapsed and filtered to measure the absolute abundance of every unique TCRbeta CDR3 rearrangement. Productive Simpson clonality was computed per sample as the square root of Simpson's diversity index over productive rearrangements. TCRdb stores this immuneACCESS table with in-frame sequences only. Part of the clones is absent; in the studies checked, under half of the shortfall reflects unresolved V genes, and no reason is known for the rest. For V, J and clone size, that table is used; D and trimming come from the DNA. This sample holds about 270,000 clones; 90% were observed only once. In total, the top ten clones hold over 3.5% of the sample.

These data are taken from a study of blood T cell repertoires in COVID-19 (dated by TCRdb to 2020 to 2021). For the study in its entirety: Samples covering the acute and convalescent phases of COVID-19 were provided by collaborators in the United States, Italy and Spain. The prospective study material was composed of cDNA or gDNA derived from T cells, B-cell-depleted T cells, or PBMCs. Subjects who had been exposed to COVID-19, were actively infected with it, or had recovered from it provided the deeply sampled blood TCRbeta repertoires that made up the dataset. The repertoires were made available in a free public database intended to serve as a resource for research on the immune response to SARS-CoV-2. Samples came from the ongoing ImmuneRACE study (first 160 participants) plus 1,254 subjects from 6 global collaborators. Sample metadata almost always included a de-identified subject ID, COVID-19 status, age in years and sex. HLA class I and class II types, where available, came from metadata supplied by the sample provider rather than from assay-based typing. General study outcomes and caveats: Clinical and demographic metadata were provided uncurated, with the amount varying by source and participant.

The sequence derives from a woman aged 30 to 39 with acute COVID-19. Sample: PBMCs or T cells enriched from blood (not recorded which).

The DNA sequence is as follows: TGTGCCAGCAGCCCGCGGGACAGGTACAATGAGCAGTTCTTC. Translated, this gives CASSPRDRYNEQFF. This sequence uses TRBV7-8 and TRBJ2-1; TRBD1 lines up with 8 middle nucleotides. Including the terminal cysteine and phenylalanine, the CDR3 comprises 14 residues. CDR3 DNA is the only sequence kept; it has 42 bases, read in frame from the first base. Unmatched junction bases come to 4, with V trimmed by 5 bases and J by 4 bases. CDR1 is given as SGHVS and CDR2 as FQNEAQ, both from the germline V gene. With the rest looked up from the reference TRBV7-8 and TRBJ2-1 genes rather than sequenced, the full variable domain is GAGVSQSPRYKVAKRGQDVALRCDPISGHVSLFWYQQALGQGPEFLTYFQNEAQLDKSGLPSDRFFAERPEGSVSTLKIQRTQQEDSAVYLCASSPRDRYNEQFFGPGTRLTVL.